These 10 T cell receptor beta chains were all obtained from the same sample, sequenced in a study of blood T cell repertoires in COVID-19. Clones were read by immunoSEQ multiplex PCR, and TCRdb kept only the in-frame ones, dropping some. The data contain 200,000 to 300,000 clones, less than 90% of them singletons. The material sequenced was peripheral blood. Source of these receptors: a man under 40 with active or convalescent COVID-19.

This chain connects TRBV5-6 to TRBJ2-7; 10 bases agree with TRBD1. Per the germline V gene, CDR1 is SGHDT and CDR2 is YYEEEE. This CDR3 has 16 residues. V lost 0 bases, J lost 3 bases, and 6 bases stayed unmatched. CDR3 sequence reads: CASSLGAGQGLYEQYF. For the CDR3, the DNA is TGTGCCAGCAGCTTGGGGGCGGGACAGGGGCTCTACGAGCAGTACTTC.

This chain connects TRBV30 to TRBJ1-5; tentative D call: TRBD1 (5 bases). Germline CDR1 and CDR2: GTSNPN and SVGIG (reference sequence). CDR3 length: 14 residues. Trimming left V 5 bases short and J 4 bases short, with 15 bases between. The CDR3 sequence is CAWGAARGNQPQHF. The CDR3 bases are TGTGCCTGGGGGGCCGCCCGGGGGAATCAGCCCCAGCATTTT.

This CDR3 is CASSLRRAGENTGELFF. CDR3 bases: TGTGCCAGCAGCTTAAGGCGGGCGGGGGAGAACACCGGGGAGCTGTTTTTT. The J gene is TRBJ2-2, the V gene TRBV7-8; TRBD2 aligns across 7 bases. Trimming took 2 bases from V and 1 from J; bases not matched to a gene: 7. CDR3 length equals 17 residues. Germline assignment: CDR1 SGHVS and CDR2 FQNEAQ.

This clone was seen a handful of times. The chain recombines TRBV2 with TRBJ2-7; 9 bases map to TRBD2. This CDR3 comprises 15 residues. J was trimmed by 1 base and V by 7 bases; bases with no gene match: 8. The V gene's germline CDR1 is SNHLY and CDR2 FYNNEI. The CDR3 loop reads CASTRGLAGSYEQYF. DNA of the CDR3: TGTGCCAGCACCCGGGGACTAGCCGGGTCCTACGAGCAGTACTTC.

The gene calls are TRBV19 and TRBJ2-3; D might be TRBD1 (5 bases). The CDR3 has 14 amino acids. V shed 5 bases and J shed 1 base, with 10 bases lying between them. Germline V gene lookup returns CDR1 LNHDA and CDR2 SQIVND (reference sequence). CDR3 amino acids: CASSQGRGTDTQYF. CDR3 nucleotides: TGTGCCAGTAGTCAGGGAAGGGGCACAGATACGCAGTATTTT. The full variable domain, its missing parts supplied by reference TRBV19 and TRBJ2-3, is DGGITQSPKYLFRKEGQNVTLSCEQNLNHDAMYWYRQDPGQGLRLIYYSQIVNDFQKGDIAEGYSVSREKKESFPLTVTSAQKNPTAFYLCASSQGRGTDTQYFGPGTRLTVL.

V is TRBV7-9 and J is TRBJ2-2; TRBD1 agrees at 9 bases. Germline lookup yields CDR1 SEHNR and CDR2 FQNEAQ (reference sequence). The length of the CDR3 is 15 residues. V was pared by 6 bases and J by 5 bases, with 7 bases of the junction left unmatched. This CDR3 reads CASRRRQGVTGELFF. The CDR3 coding sequence is TGTGCCAGCAGACGCCGACAGGGGGTAACCGGGGAGCTGTTTTTT.

The chain is built from TRBV9 and TRBJ2-1; 10 nucleotides agree with TRBD2. The CDR3 runs to 16 residues. Germline V lookup: CDR1 SGDLS, CDR2 YYNGEE. The junction had 7 bases not matched to a gene; V was cut back by 0 bases and J by 7 bases. CDR3 DNA: TGTGCCAGCAGCGTAGCTTTTAGCGGGGGGCAGAATGAGCAGTTCTTC. Its protein product is CASSVAFSGGQNEQFF.

The chain joins TRBV4-3 to TRBJ1-6; 7 bases are a match to TRBD1. Germline CDR1 is LGHNA and CDR2 is YSLEER. Unmatched junction bases numbered 5, after V lost 0 bases and J lost 6 bases. This CDR3 region has 16 residues. The CDR3 loop is CASSQDDRAINSPLHF. For the CDR3, the DNA is TGCGCCAGCAGCCAAGACGACAGGGCGATTAATTCACCCCTCCACTTT.

The chain has TRBV12-5 and TRBJ2-3; tentatively, D is TRBD1 (8 bases). CDR1 LGHNT and CDR2 FRNRAP come from the germline V gene. The CDR3 covers 19 residues. With 7 bases removed from V and 4 bases from J, the gap between germline ends came to 30 bases. CDR3 sequence: CASAIRGRGSWGWADTQYF. The DNA for the CDR3 is TGTGCTAGTGCCATCAGGGGGCGCGGGAGTTGGGGATGGGCAGATACGCAGTATTTT.

The rearrangement joins TRBV25-1 to TRBJ2-3; D is unclear. The CDR3 is 13 amino acids. CDR1 is MGHDK, CDR2 SYGVNS, per germline. Between the trimmed V and J ends, which lost 1 base and 4 bases, there was a span of 6 bases. For the CDR3, the DNA is TGTGCCAGCAGTGAATTCGTATCAGATACGCAGTATTTT. It translates to CASSEFVSDTQYF.